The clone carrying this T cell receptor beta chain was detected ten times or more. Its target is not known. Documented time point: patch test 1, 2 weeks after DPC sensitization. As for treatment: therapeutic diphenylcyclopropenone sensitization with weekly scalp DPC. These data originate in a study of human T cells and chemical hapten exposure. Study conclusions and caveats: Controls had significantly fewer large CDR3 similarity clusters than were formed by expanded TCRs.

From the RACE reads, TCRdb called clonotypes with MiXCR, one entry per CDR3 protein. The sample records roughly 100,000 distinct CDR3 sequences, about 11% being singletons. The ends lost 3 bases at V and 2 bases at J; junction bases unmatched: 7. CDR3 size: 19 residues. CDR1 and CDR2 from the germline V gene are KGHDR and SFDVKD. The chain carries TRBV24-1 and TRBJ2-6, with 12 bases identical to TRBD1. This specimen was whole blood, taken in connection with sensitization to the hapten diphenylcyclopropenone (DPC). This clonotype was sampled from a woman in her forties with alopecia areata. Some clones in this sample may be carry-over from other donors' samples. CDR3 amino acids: CATSDTPGQGAPGANVLTF. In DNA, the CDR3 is TGTGCCACCAGTGATACTCCGGGACAGGGGGCGCCTGGGGCCAACGTCCTGACTTTC.